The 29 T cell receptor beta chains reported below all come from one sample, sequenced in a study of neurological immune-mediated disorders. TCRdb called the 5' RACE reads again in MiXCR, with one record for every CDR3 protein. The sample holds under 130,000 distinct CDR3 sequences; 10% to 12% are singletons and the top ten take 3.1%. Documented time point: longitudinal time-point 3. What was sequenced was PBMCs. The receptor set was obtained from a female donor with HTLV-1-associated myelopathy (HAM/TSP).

The CDR3 coding sequence is TGTGCCAGCAGTGAACTGAGTGGGTCGGGGAATGAGCAGTTCTTC. Residues: CASSELSGSGNEQFF. The chain carries TRBV2 and TRBJ2-1; tentatively, D is TRBD2 (5 bases). The germline gives CDR1 SNHLY, CDR2 FYNNEI. The germline V and J ends were trimmed by 2 bases and 7 bases, with 15 bases remaining between them. The length of the CDR3 is 15 residues.

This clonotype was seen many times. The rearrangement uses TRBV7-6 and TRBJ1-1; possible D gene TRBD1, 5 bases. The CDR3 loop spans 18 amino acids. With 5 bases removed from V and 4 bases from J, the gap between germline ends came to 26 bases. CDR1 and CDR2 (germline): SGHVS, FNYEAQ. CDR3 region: CASSGESGKGRTSTEAFF. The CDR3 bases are TGTGCCAGCAGCGGAGAGTCGGGAAAGGGGCGCACCAGCACTGAAGCTTTCTTT.

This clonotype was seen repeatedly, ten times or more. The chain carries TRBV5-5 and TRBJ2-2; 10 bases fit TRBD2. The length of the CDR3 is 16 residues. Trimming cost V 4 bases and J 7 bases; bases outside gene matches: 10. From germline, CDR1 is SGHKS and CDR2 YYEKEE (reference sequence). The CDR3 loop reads CASSPDQRGGLGELFF. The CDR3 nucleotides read TGTGCCAGCAGCCCAGACCAGCGGGGGGGTCTCGGGGAGCTGTTTTTT.

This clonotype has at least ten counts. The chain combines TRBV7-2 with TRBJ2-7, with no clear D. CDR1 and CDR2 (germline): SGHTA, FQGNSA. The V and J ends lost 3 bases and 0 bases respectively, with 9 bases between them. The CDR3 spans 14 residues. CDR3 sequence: CASSFDRSSYEQYF. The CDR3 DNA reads TGTGCCAGCAGCTTTGACCGGAGCTCCTACGAGCAGTACTTC.

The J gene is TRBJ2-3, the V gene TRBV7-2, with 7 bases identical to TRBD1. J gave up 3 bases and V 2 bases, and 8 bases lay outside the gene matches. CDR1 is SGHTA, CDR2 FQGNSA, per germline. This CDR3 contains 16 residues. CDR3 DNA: TGTGCCAGCAGCTTAATGGGTGAGGGGGCGACAGATACGCAGTATTTT. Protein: CASSLMGEGATDTQYF.

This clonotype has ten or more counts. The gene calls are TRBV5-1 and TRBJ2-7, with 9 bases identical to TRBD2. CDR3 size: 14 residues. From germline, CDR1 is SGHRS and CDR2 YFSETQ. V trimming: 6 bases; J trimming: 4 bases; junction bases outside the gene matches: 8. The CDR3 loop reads CASNALSGGYEQYF. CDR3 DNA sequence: TGCGCCAGCAACGCGCTTAGCGGGGGTTACGAGCAGTACTTC.

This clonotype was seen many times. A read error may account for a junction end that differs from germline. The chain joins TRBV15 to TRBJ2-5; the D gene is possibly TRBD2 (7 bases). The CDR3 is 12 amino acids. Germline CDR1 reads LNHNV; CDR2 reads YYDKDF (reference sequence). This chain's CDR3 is CATSEGGRTQYF. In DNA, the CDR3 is TGTGCTACCAGCGAGGGGGGGAGGACCCAGTACTTC. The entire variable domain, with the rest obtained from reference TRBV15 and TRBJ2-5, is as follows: DAMVIQNPRYQVTQFGKPVTLSCSQTLNHNVMYWYQQKSSQAPKLLFHYYDKDFNNEADTPDNFQSRRPNTSFCFLDIRSPGLGDTAMYLCATSEGGRTQYFGPGTRLLVL.

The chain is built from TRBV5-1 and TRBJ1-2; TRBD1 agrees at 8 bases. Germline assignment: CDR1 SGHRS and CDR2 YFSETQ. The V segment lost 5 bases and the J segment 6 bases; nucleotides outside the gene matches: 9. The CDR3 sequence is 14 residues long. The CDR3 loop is CASSRDRLLDGYTF. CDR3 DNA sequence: TGCGCCAGCAGTCGGGACAGGCTTTTGGATGGCTACACCTTC. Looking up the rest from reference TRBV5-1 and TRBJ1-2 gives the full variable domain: KAGVTQTPRYLIKTRGQQVTLSCSPISGHRSVSWYQQTPGQGLQFLFEYFSETQRNKGNFPGRFSGRQFSNSRSEMNVSTLELGDSALYLCASSRDRLLDGYTFGSGTRLTVV.

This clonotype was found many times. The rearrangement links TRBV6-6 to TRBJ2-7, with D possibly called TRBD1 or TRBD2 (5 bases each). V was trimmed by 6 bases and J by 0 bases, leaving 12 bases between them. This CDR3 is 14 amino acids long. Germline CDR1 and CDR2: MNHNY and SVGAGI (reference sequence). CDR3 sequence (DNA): TGTGCCAGCAGCCCCGGGGCCCTCTCCTACGAGCAGTACTTC. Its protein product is CASSPGALSYEQYF.

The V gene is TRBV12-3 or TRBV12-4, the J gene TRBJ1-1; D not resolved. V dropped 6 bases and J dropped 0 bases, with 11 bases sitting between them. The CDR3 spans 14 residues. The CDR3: CASRRGLMNTEAFF. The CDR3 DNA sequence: TGTGCCAGCAGGAGAGGGCTAATGAACACTGAAGCTTTCTTT.

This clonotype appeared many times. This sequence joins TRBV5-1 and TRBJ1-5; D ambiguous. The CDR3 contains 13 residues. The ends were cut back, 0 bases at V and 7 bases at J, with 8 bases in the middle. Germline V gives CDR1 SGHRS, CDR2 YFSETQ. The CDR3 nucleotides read TGCGCCAGCAGCTTGGCCAGTGCGCAGCCCCAGCATTTT. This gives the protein CASSLASAQPQHF.

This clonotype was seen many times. The CDR3 DNA reads TGCAGTGCCCATCATGGGGGCCAAGAGACCCAGTACTTC. Translation gives CSAHHGGQETQYF. The rearrangement links TRBV20-1 to TRBJ2-5, with D perhaps matching TRBD1 or TRBD2 (5 bases each). CDR3 length: 13 residues. V lost 6 bases to trimming and J lost 1 base, with 12 bases between them. The germline gives CDR1 DFQATT, CDR2 SNEGSKA (reference sequence).

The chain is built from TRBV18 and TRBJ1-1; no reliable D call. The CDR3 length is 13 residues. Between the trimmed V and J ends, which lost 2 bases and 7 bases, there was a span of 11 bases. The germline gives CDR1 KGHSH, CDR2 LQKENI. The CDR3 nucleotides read TGTGCCAGCTCACCAGGAGTCCAGTTTGAAGCTTTCTTT. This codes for CASSPGVQFEAFF.

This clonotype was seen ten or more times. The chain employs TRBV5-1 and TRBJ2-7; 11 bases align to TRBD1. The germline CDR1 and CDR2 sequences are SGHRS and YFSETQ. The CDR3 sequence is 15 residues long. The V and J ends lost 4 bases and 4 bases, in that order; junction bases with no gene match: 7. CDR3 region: CASSPGTGGLYEQYF. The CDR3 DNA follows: TGCGCCAGCAGCCCTGGGACAGGGGGACTATACGAGCAGTACTTC.

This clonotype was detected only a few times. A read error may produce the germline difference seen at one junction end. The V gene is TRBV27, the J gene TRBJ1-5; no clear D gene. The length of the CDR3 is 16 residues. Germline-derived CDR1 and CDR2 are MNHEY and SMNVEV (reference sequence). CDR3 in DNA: TGTGCCAGCGGTTTTTGGGGAGATCGTAGCAATCAGCCCCAGCATTTT. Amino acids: CASGFWGDRSNQPQHF.

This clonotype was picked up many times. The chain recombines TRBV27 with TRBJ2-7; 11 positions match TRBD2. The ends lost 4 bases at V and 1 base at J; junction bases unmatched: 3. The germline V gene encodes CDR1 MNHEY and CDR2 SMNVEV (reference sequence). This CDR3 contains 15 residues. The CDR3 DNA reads TGTGCCAGCAGTTCTAGCGGGGGGCCTTCCTACGAGCAGTACTTC. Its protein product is CASSSSGGPSYEQYF.

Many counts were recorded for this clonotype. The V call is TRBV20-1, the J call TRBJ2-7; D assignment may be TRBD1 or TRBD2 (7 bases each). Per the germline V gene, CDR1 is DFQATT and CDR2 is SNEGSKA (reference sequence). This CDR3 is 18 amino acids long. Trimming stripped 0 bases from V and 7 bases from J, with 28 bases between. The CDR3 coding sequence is TGCAGTGCTAGAGATCGCGTATGGAAGGGGGCTGGGAGGGGGGAGCAGTACTTC. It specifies CSARDRVWKGAGRGEQYF.

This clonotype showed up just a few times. CDR3 sequence reads: CASSDGRTTDTQYF. The CDR3 DNA reads as TGTGCCAGCAGCGACGGACGCACCACAGATACGCAGTATTTT. The chain joins TRBV11-2 to TRBJ2-3; no reliable D call. Germline CDR1 is SGHAT and CDR2 is FQNNGV. V lost 5 bases and J lost 2, with 11 bases in between. The CDR3 totals 14 residues.

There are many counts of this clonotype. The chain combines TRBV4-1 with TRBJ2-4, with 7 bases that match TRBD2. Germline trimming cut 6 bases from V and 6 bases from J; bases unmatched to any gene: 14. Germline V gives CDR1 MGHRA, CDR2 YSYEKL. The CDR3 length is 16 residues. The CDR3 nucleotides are TGCGCCAGCAGTCCGACGTCCCCGGGGGGAGGAAACATTCAGTACTTC. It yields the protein CASSPTSPGGGNIQYF.

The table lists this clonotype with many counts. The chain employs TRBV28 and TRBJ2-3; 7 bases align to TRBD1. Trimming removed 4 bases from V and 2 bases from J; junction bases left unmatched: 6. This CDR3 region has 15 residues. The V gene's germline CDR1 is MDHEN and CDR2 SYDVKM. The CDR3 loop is CASSYRDRPTDTQYF. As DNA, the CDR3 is TGTGCCAGCAGTTACCGGGACAGACCCACAGATACGCAGTATTTT.

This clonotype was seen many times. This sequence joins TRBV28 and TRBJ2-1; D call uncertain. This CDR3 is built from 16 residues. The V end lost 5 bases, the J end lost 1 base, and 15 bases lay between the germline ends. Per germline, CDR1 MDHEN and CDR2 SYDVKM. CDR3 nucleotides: TGTGCCAGCAGTCCCCATGCCCAGATATCCTACAATGAGCAGTTCTTC. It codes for CASSPHAQISYNEQFF.

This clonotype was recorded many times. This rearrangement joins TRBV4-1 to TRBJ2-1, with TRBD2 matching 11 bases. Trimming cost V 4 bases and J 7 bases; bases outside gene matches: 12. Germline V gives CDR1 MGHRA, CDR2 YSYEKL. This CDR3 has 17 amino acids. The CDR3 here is CASSPSGVAGGRNEQFF. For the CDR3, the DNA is TGCGCCAGCAGCCCCTCTGGGGTAGCGGGGGGGCGAAATGAGCAGTTCTTC.

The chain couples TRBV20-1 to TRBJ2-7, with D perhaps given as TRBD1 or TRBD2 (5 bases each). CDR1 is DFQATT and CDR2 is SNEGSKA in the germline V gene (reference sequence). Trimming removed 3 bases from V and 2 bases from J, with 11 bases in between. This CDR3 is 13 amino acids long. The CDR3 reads CSARGESPYEQYF. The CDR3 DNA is TGCAGTGCTAGGGGGGAGAGTCCCTACGAGCAGTACTTC.

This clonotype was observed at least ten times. CDR3 in amino acids: CASSGAPYYEQFF. The CDR3 DNA reads TGCGCCAGCAGCGGTGCGCCCTATTATGAGCAGTTCTTC. The chain recombines TRBV5-1 with TRBJ2-1, with D uncertain. The CDR3 runs 13 residues. V lost 4 bases and J 8 bases, leaving 13 bases between the germline ends. Germline V lookup: CDR1 SGHRS, CDR2 YFSETQ.

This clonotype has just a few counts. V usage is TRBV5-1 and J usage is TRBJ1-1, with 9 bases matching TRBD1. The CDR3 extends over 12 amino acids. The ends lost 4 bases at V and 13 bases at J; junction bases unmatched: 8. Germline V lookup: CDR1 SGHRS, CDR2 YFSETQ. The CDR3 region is CASSRDRGFVFF. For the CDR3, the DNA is TGCGCCAGCAGCCGAGACAGGGGGTTTGTTTTCTTT. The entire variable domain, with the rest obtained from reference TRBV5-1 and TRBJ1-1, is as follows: KAGVTQTPRYLIKTRGQQVTLSCSPISGHRSVSWYQQTPGQGLQFLFEYFSETQRNKGNFPGRFSGRQFSNSRSEMNVSTLELGDSALYLCASSRDRGFVFFGQGTRLTVV.

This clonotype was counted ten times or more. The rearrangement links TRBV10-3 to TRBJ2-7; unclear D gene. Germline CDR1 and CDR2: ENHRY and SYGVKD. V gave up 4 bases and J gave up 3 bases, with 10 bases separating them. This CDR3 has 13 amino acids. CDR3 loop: CAISGATDYEQYF. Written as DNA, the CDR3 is TGTGCCATCAGTGGGGCGACCGACTACGAGCAGTACTTC.

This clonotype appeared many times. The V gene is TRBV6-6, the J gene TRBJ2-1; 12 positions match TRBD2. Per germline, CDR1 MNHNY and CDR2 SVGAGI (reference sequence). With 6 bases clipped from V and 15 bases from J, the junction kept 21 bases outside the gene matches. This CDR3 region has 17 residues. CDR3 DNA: TGTGCCAGCAGCCAAAATCAAGGGGCTAGCGGGGGGGCCACTCTGTTCTTC. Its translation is CASSQNQGASGGATLFF.

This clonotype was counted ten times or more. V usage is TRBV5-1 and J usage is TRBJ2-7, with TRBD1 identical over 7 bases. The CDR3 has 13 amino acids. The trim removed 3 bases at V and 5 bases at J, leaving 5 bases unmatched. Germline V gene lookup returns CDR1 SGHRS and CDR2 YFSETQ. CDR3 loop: CASSSGQFNEQYF. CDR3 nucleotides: TGCGCCAGCAGCTCGGGACAGTTCAACGAGCAGTACTTC.

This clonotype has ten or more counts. The CDR3 loop reads CASSLYDSPTRNTIYF. The CDR3 bases are TGCGCCAGCAGCTTGTATGACAGCCCCACCAGAAACACCATATATTTT. The chain carries TRBV5-1 and TRBJ1-3; D possibly corresponds to TRBD1 (5 bases). The CDR3 runs 16 residues. Trimming left V 1 base short and J 5 bases short, with 16 bases between. Germline V gene lookup returns CDR1 SGHRS and CDR2 YFSETQ.